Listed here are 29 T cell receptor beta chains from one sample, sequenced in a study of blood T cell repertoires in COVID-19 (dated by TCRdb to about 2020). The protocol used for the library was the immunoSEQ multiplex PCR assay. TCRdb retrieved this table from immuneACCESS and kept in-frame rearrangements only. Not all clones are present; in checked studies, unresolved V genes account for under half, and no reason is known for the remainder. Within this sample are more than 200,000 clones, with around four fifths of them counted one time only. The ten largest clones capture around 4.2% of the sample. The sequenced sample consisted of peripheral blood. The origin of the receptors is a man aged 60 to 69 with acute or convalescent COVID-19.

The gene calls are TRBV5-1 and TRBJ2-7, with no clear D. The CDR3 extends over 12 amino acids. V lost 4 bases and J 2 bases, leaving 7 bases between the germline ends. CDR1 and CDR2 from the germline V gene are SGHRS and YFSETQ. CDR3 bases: TGCGCCAGCAGCGACACCACCTACGAGCAGTACTTC. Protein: CASSDTTYEQYF.

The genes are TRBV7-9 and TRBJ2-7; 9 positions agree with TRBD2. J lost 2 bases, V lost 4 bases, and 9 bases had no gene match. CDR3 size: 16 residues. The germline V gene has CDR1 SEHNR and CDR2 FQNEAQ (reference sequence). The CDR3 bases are TGTGCCAGCAGCTCCTCCTTAGCGGGAGCTCCCTACGAGCAGTACTTC. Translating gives CASSSSLAGAPYEQYF.

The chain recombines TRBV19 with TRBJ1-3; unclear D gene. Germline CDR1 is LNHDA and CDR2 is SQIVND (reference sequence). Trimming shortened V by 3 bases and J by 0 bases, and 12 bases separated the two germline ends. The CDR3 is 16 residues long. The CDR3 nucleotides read TGTGCCAGTAGTATGTCGGCGGCTACCTCTGGAAACACCATATATTTT. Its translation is CASSMSAATSGNTIYF.

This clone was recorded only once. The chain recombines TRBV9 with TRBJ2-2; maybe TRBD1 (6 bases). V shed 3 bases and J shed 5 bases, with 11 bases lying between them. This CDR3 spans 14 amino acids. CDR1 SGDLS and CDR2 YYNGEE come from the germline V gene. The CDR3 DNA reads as TGTGCCAGCAGCGCCGTCCAGGGGACCGGGGAGCTGTTTTTT. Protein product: CASSAVQGTGELFF.

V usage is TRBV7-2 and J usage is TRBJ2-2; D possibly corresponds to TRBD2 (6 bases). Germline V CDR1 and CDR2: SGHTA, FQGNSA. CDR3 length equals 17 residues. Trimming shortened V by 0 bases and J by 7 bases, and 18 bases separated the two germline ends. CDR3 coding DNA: TGTGCCAGCAGCTTAGCCGGCGGACTACGAGGCGTCGGGGAGCTGTTTTTT. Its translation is CASSLAGGLRGVGELFF.

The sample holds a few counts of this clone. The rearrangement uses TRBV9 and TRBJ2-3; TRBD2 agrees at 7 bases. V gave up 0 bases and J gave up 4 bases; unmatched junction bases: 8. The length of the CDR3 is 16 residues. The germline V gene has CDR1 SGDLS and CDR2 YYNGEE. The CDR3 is CASSVDGGSGADTQYF. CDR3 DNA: TGTGCCAGCAGCGTAGACGGCGGGAGCGGGGCAGATACGCAGTATTTT.

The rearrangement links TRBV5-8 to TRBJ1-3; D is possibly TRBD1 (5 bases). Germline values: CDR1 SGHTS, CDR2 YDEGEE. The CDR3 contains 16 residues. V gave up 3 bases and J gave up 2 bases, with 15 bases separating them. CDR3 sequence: CASSWGRARTGNTIYF. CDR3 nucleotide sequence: TGTGCCAGCAGCTGGGGCCGTGCCAGGACTGGAAACACCATATATTTT.

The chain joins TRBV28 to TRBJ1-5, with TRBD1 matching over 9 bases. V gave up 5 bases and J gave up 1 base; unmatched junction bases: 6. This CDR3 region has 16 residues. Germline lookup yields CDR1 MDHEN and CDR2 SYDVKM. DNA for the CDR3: TGTGCCAGCAGTCGGGACAGGGACTCCAGCAATCAGCCCCAGCATTTT. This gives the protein CASSRDRDSSNQPQHF.

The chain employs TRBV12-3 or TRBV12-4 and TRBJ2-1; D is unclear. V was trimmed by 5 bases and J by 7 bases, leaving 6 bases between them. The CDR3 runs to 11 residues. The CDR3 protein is CASSVKNEQFF. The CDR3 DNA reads TGTGCCAGCAGTGTTAAAAATGAGCAGTTCTTC.

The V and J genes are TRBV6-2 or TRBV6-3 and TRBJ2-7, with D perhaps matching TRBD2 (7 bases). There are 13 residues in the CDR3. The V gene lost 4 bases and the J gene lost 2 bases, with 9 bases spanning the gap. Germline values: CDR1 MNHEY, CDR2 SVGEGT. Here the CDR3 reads CASSWGGPYEQYF. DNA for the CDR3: TGTGCCAGCAGTTGGGGGGGCCCCTACGAGCAGTACTTC.

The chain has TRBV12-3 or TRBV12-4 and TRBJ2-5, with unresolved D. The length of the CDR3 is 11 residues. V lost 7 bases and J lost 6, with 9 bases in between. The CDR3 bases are TGTGCCAGCACTCTTAGTCAGACCCAGTACTTC. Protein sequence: CASTLSQTQYF.

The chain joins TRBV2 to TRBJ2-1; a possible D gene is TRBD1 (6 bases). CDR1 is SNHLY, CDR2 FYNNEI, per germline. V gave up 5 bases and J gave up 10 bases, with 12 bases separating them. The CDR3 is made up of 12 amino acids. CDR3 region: CASSPTGYEQFF. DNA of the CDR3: TGTGCCAGCAGTCCTACAGGGTACGAGCAGTTCTTC.

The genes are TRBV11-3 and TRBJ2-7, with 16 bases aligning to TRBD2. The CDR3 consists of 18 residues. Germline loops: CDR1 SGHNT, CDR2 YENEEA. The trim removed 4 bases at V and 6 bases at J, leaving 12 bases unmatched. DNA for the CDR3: TGTGCCAGCAGCTCAGACGCCGGGACTAGCGGGAGGGCCCGCGAGCAGTACTTC. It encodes CASSSDAGTSGRAREQYF.

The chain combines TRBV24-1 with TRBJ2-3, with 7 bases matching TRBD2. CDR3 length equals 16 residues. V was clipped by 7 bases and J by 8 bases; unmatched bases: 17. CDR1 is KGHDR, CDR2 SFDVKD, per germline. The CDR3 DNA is TGTGCCACCAGCTCTTCGGCGGGGGAGGGGTGGGGTACGCAGTATTTT. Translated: CATSSSAGEGWGTQYF.

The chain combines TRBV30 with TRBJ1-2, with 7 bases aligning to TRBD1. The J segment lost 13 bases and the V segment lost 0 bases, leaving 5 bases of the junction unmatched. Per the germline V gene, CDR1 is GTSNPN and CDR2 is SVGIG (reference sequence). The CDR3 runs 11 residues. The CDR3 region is CAWSVTGVCTF. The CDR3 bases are TGTGCCTGGAGTGTAACAGGGGTTTGCACCTTC.

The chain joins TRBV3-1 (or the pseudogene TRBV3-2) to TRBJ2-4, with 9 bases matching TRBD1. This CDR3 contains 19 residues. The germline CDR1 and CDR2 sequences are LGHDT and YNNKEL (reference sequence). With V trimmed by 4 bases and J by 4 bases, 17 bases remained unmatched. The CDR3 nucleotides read TGTGCCAGCAGCCCCGAAGTACCGGGGACAGGGATCTATAAAAACATTCAGTACTTC. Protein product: CASSPEVPGTGIYKNIQYF.

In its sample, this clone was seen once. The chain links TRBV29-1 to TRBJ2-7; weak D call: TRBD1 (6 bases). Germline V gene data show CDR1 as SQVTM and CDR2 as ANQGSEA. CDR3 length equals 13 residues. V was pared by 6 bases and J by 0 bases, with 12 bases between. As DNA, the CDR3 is TGCAGCGTCGACAGGACGGGCTCCTACGAGCAGTACTTC. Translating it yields CSVDRTGSYEQYF.

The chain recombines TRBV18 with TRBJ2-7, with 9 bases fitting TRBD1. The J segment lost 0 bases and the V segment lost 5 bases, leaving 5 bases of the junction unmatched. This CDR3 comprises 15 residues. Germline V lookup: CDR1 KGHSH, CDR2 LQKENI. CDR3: CASSEHRGRSYEQYF. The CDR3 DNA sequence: TGTGCCAGCTCAGAACACAGGGGGCGCTCCTACGAGCAGTACTTC.

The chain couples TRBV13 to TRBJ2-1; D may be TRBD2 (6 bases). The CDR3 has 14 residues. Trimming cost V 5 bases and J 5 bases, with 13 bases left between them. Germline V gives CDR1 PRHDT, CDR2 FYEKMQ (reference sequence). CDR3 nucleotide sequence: TGTGCCAGCAGCCTACCGGGAGACAACAATGAGCAGTTCTTC. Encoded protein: CASSLPGDNNEQFF.

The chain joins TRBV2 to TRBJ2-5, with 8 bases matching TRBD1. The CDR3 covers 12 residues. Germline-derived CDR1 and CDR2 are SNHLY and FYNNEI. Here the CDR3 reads CASTGVKETQYF. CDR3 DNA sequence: TGTGCATCGACAGGGGTAAAAGAGACCCAGTACTTC.

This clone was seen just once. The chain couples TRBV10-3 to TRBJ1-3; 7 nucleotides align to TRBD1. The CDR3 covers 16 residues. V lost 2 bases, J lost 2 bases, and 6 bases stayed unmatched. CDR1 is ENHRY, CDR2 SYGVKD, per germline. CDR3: CAISEPTGAAGNTIYF. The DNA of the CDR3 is TGTGCCATCAGTGAGCCCACAGGGGCGGCTGGAAACACCATATATTTT.

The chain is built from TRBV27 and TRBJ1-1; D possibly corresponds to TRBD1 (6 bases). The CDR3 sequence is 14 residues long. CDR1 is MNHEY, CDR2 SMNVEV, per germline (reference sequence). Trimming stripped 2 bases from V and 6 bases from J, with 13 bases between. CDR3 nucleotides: TGTGCCAGCAGTTTAATGGCAGGGGAGTCTGAAGCTTTCTTT. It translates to CASSLMAGESEAFF.

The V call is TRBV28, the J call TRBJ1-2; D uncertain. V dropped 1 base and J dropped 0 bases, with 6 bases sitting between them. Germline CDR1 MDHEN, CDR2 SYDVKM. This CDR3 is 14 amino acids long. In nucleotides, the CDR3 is TGTGCCAGCAGTTTATTCCAATCTAACTATGGCTACACCTTC. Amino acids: CASSLFQSNYGYTF.

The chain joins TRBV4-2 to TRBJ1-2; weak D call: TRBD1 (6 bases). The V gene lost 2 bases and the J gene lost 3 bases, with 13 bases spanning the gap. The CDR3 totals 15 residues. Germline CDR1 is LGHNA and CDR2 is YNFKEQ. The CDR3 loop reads CASSQTGSSDYGYTF. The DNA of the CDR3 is TGTGCCAGCAGCCAAACAGGGAGTTCTGACTATGGCTACACCTTC.

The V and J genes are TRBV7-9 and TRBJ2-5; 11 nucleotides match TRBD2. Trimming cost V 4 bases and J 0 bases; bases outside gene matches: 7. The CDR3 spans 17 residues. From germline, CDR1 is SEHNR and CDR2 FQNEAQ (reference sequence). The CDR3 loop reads CASSSGTSGGDQETQYF. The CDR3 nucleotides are TGTGCCAGCAGCTCCGGGACTAGCGGTGGGGACCAAGAGACCCAGTACTTC.

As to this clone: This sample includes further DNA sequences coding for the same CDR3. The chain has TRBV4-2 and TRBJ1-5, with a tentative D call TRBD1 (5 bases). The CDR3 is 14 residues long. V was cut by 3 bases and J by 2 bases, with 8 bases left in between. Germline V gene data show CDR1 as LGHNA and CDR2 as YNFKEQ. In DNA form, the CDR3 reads TGTGCCAGCAGCCAGGGGCAGGGCAATCAGCCCCAGCATTTT. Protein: CASSQGQGNQPQHF.

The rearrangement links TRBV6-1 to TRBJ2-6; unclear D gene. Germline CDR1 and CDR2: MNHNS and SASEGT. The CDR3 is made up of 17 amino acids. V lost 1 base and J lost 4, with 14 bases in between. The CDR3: CASSEVGQPSGANVLTF. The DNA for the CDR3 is TGTGCCAGCAGTGAAGTGGGCCAGCCCTCGGGGGCCAACGTCCTGACTTTC.

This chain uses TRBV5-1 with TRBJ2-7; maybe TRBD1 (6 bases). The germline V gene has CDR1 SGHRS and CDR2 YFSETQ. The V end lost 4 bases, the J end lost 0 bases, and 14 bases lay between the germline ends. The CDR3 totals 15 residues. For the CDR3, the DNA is TGCGCCAGCAGCCCTTACAGGGCCCACTCCTACGAGCAGTACTTC. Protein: CASSPYRAHSYEQYF.

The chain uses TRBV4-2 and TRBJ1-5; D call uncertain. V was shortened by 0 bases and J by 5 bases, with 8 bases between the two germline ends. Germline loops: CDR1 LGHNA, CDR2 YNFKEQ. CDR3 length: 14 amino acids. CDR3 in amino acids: CASSQDRSDQPQHF. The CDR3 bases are TGTGCCAGCAGCCAAGACCGTAGTGATCAGCCCCAGCATTTT.